This passage covers 28 T cell receptor beta chains from one sample sequenced in a study of blood T cell repertoires in COVID-19. TCRdb's table, derived via immunoSEQ multiplex PCR, lists solely in-frame clones and lacks some. The data hold around 300,000 clones, with 85% to 90% observed a single time. The sequenced material came from peripheral blood. These receptors were taken from a human donor in a cohort sampled during active COVID-19.

This chain uses TRBV7-9 with TRBJ2-5; D might be TRBD1 (6 bases). The CDR3 length is 14 residues. CDR1 is SEHNR, CDR2 FQNEAQ, per germline (reference sequence). Trimming removed 9 bases at V and 1 base at J, with 15 bases between. The CDR3 is CASARRQAQETQYF. For the CDR3, the DNA is TGTGCCAGTGCCCGTCGACAGGCCCAAGAGACCCAGTACTTC.

This sequence joins TRBV5-1 and TRBJ2-2; possibly TRBD1 for D (7 bases). Trimming removed 7 bases at V and 4 bases at J, with 29 bases between. Looked up from germline, CDR1 is SGHRS and CDR2 is YFSETQ. The CDR3 totals 19 residues. The CDR3 DNA reads as TGCGCCAGCGGAGGGGGCTGGGCGGGACAGCGCTCGGTCACCGGGGAGCTGTTTTTT. Translation gives CASGGGWAGQRSVTGELFF.

The chain uses TRBV15 and TRBJ2-7; TRBD1 matches at 7 bases. CDR1 is LNHNV and CDR2 is YYDKDF in the germline V gene (reference sequence). This CDR3 comprises 15 residues. V lost 0 bases and J lost 1; bases outside the gene matches: 3. CDR3 DNA sequence: TGTGCCACCAGCAGAGAAGACAGGGAATCCTACGAGCAGTACTTC. Its protein is CATSREDRESYEQYF.

The chain has TRBV7-8 and TRBJ2-2, with 11 bases aligning to TRBD2. This CDR3 contains 16 residues. Unmatched junction bases numbered 7, after V lost 6 bases and J lost 4 bases. Germline V gene lookup returns CDR1 SGHVS and CDR2 FQNEAQ. CDR3 bases: TGTGCCAGCAGGAAACTAGCGGGAGAGGGCACCGGGGAGCTGTTTTTT. It encodes CASRKLAGEGTGELFF.

The table lists this clone with a few counts. J is TRBJ2-1 and V is TRBV28; TRBD1 might be the D (6 bases). Germline lookup yields CDR1 MDHEN and CDR2 SYDVKM. Trimming took 8 bases from V and 9 from J, leaving 14 bases between them. The CDR3 consists of 12 residues. This CDR3 is CASARGSSEQFF. CDR3 in DNA: TGTGCCAGCGCGAGGGGGTCCAGTGAGCAGTTCTTC.

The J gene is TRBJ2-1, the V gene TRBV6-5; 7 bases match TRBD2. The CDR3 runs to 14 residues. V shed 6 bases and J 2 bases; nucleotides not matched to a gene: 4. Germline V gene lookup returns CDR1 MNHEY and CDR2 SVGAGI. The CDR3 nucleotides read TGTGCCAGCAGGGGAGGGGCAACCTACAATGAGCAGTTCTTC. It yields the protein CASRGGATYNEQFF.

The V and J genes are TRBV29-1 and TRBJ1-1; D may be TRBD1 (5 bases). This CDR3 region has 11 residues. V was pared by 5 bases and J by 6 bases, with 10 bases between. Germline CDR1 SQVTM, CDR2 ANQGSEA. The CDR3, as DNA: TGCAGCGTTAAGGGGTTGGCTGAAGCTTTCTTT. Residues: CSVKGLAEAFF. The whole variable domain, filled in from reference TRBV29-1 and TRBJ1-1, reads SAVISQKPSRDICQRGTSLTIQCQVDSQVTMMFWYRQQPGQSLTLIATANQGSEATYESGFVIDKFPISRPNLTFSTLTVSNMSPEDSSIYLCSVKGLAEAFFGQGTRLTVV.

On this clone itself: Different DNA sequences within this sample yield the same CDR3. The chain carries TRBV5-1 and TRBJ1-4; 9 bases match TRBD1. This CDR3 has 14 amino acids. The J segment lost 4 bases and the V segment lost 4 bases, leaving 2 bases of the junction unmatched. Germline CDR1 reads SGHRS; CDR2 reads YFSETQ. The CDR3 DNA is TGCGCCAGCAGCACAGGGGGCGGTAATGAAAAACTGTTTTTT. Its protein product is CASSTGGGNEKLFF. The entire variable domain, with the rest obtained from reference TRBV5-1 and TRBJ1-4, is as follows: KAGVTQTPRYLIKTRGQQVTLSCSPISGHRSVSWYQQTPGQGLQFLFEYFSETQRNKGNFPGRFSGRQFSNSRSEMNVSTLELGDSALYLCASSTGGGNEKLFFGSGTQLSVL.

The V and J genes are TRBV4-2 and TRBJ2-3, with TRBD2 matching 16 bases. J gave up 4 bases and V 1 base, and 5 bases lay outside the gene matches. The CDR3 loop spans 18 amino acids. CDR1 and CDR2 from the germline V gene are LGHNA and YNFKEQ. The CDR3 coding sequence is TGTGCCAGCAGCCAAGTGGGGACTAGCGGGAGGGCCGCAGATACGCAGTATTTT. This encodes CASSQVGTSGRAADTQYF.

J is TRBJ1-5 and V is TRBV6-5; D perhaps matches TRBD1 (5 bases). V lost 6 bases to trimming and J lost 4 bases, with 16 bases between them. CDR1 MNHEY and CDR2 SVGAGI come from the germline V gene. The CDR3 covers 15 residues. The CDR3 nucleotides are TGTGCCAGCAGCGACAGACACCGTGGGAATCAGCCCCAGCATTTT. It encodes CASSDRHRGNQPQHF.

The chain recombines TRBV5-4 with TRBJ2-1; tentatively, D is TRBD2 (6 bases). The CDR3 extends over 17 amino acids. Between the trimmed V and J ends, which lost 3 bases and 0 bases, there was a span of 16 bases. CDR1 is SGHNT and CDR2 is YYREEE in the germline V gene (reference sequence). This CDR3 reads CASSSRASVTSYNEQFF. The CDR3 DNA follows: TGTGCCAGCAGCTCCAGGGCTAGCGTTACCTCCTACAATGAGCAGTTCTTC.

V gene TRBV7-8 combines with J gene TRBJ1-2, with D unresolved. The CDR3 consists of 14 residues. CDR1 and CDR2 from the germline V gene are SGHVS and FQNEAQ. V was clipped by 1 base and J by 5 bases, with 11 bases between them. CDR3 in amino acids: CASSLEGGVYGYTF. CDR3 bases: TGTGCCAGCAGCTTAGAGGGCGGGGTTTATGGCTACACCTTC.

This clone was recorded only once. J is TRBJ2-2 and V is TRBV5-1; 11 nucleotides line up with TRBD2. Germline-derived CDR1 and CDR2 are SGHRS and YFSETQ. The length of the CDR3 is 16 residues. Trimming at V came to 0 bases and at J to 4 bases, leaving 2 bases not matched to a gene. This chain's CDR3 is CASSLVGTSGTGELFF. The CDR3 DNA is TGCGCCAGCAGCTTGGTAGGGACTAGCGGCACCGGGGAGCTGTTTTTT.

V is TRBV19 and J is TRBJ1-5; maybe TRBD1 (5 bases). CDR1 and CDR2 (germline): LNHDA, SQIVND (reference sequence). This CDR3 spans 14 amino acids. V lost 5 bases, J lost 6 bases, and 14 bases lay in between. The CDR3: CASSEQAAGQPQHF. CDR3 in DNA: TGTGCCAGTAGTGAACAGGCCGCCGGTCAGCCCCAGCATTTT.

V is TRBV6-5 and J is TRBJ2-2, with a possible D match to TRBD1 (6 bases). The CDR3 spans 15 residues. Trimming removed 6 bases from V and 5 bases from J, with 16 bases in between. The germline V gene encodes CDR1 MNHEY and CDR2 SVGAGI. The CDR3 region has the DNA TGTGCCAGCAGCAGTCAGGGACAAAATACCGGGGAGCTGTTTTTT. Protein product: CASSSQGQNTGELFF.

This rearrangement joins TRBV24-1 to TRBJ2-1; 9 bases are a match to TRBD2. The V gene's germline CDR1 is KGHDR and CDR2 SFDVKD. The ends lost 6 bases at V and 12 bases at J; junction bases unmatched: 11. This CDR3 has 14 amino acids. CDR3: CATSLGLAREGQFF. The CDR3 DNA sequence: TGTGCCACCAGTCTTGGACTAGCGCGAGAGGGGCAGTTCTTC.

V is TRBV6-5 and J is TRBJ2-7, with 11 bases identical to TRBD1. The CDR3 runs 15 residues. Germline CDR1 and CDR2: MNHEY and SVGAGI. V trimming: 8 bases; J trimming: 4 bases; junction bases outside the gene matches: 10. DNA for the CDR3: TGTGCCAGCCCCCTGGACAGGGGGCGTAGGTACGAGCAGTACTTC. It codes for CASPLDRGRRYEQYF.

This clone was observed a handful of times. The chain recombines TRBV5-1 with TRBJ2-5; D is uncertain. The CDR3 contains 14 residues. From germline, CDR1 is SGHRS and CDR2 YFSETQ. The germline V and J ends were trimmed by 1 base and 0 bases, with 7 bases remaining between them. The CDR3 bases are TGCGCCAGCAGCTTGAACGGGTACCAAGAGACCCAGTACTTC. This sequence encodes CASSLNGYQETQYF.

The V and J genes are TRBV6-2 or TRBV6-3 and TRBJ2-1; a possible D gene is TRBD1 (6 bases). Germline loops: CDR1 MNHEY, CDR2 SVGEGT. Trimming cost V 4 bases and J 6 bases, with 16 bases left between them. This CDR3 has 15 amino acids. CDR3 region: CASSSDSFLGNEQFF. The CDR3 DNA is TGTGCCAGCAGTTCGGACAGCTTCCTGGGCAATGAGCAGTTCTTC.

The chain combines TRBV7-9 with TRBJ2-5; possible D gene TRBD1, 6 bases. The CDR3 loop spans 14 amino acids. V lost 4 bases and J 4 bases, leaving 13 bases between the germline ends. Germline CDR1 reads SEHNR; CDR2 reads FQNEAQ (reference sequence). Here the CDR3 reads CASSSYRDSETQYF. As DNA, the CDR3 is TGTGCCAGCAGCTCTTACAGGGATTCAGAGACCCAGTACTTC.

This clone was seen just once. The CDR3 protein is CASSYSPAENQPQHF. DNA for the CDR3: TGTGCCAGCAGTTACTCGCCGGCGGAGAATCAGCCCCAGCATTTT. The chain uses TRBV6-6 and TRBJ1-5; no clear D. Germline V gene data show CDR1 as MNHNY and CDR2 as SVGAGI (reference sequence). V dropped 0 bases and J dropped 4 bases, with 10 bases sitting between them. The CDR3 has 15 residues.

This chain joins TRBV7-6 and TRBJ2-1, with 7 bases fitting TRBD2. Germline V CDR1 and CDR2: SGHVS, FNYEAQ. The CDR3 covers 19 residues. The trim removed 5 bases at V and 7 bases at J, leaving 23 bases unmatched. CDR3 DNA: TGTGCCAGCAGCCGGATGGGACTAAGCGGAACTGGGGTAACAAATGAGCAGTTCTTC. Encoded protein: CASSRMGLSGTGVTNEQFF.

The chain employs TRBV10-3 and TRBJ2-3; 14 nucleotides align to TRBD2. V dropped 2 bases and J dropped 3; count of bases not matched to a gene: 10. CDR3 length equals 19 residues. The germline V gene encodes CDR1 ENHRY and CDR2 SYGVKD. CDR3 amino acids: CAISETPGTSGSRTDTQYF. In DNA, the CDR3 is TGTGCCATCAGTGAGACACCCGGGACTAGCGGGAGTAGGACAGATACGCAGTATTTT.

Here the CDR3 reads CASALDSPMGQYF. DNA for the CDR3: TGTGCTAGTGCCCTCGACTCGCCCATGGGGCAGTATTTT. The genes are TRBV12-5 and TRBJ2-3; D gene unclear. Between the trimmed V and J ends, which lost 7 bases and 11 bases, there was a span of 19 bases. CDR1 and CDR2 from the germline V gene are LGHNT and FRNRAP. The CDR3 totals 13 residues.

The CDR3 bases are TGTGCCAGCAGTTACCGTCCAGGGAAGGGGGTCTCTGGGGCCAACGTCCTGACTTTC. Residues: CASSYRPGKGVSGANVLTF. The genes are TRBV27 and TRBJ2-6; D is perhaps TRBD1 (6 bases). This CDR3 comprises 19 residues. Germline CDR1 is MNHEY and CDR2 is SMNVEV (reference sequence). Trimming took off 4 bases at V and 0 bases at J, with 19 bases between the two ends.

The chain uses TRBV19 and TRBJ2-7, with a weak D call TRBD2 (6 bases). Between the trimmed V and J ends, which lost 3 bases and 0 bases, there was a span of 12 bases. The CDR3 is 15 amino acids. The germline CDR1 and CDR2 sequences are LNHDA and SQIVND (reference sequence). The chain's CDR3 is CASSMVAESSYEQYF. CDR3 nucleotides: TGTGCCAGTAGTATGGTAGCGGAAAGCTCCTACGAGCAGTACTTC.

The CDR3 protein is CASSGQNSYEQYF. Written as DNA, the CDR3 is TGTGCCAGCAGTGGACAGAACTCCTACGAGCAGTACTTC. V gene TRBV27 combines with J gene TRBJ2-7; D is possibly TRBD1 (6 bases). Per germline, CDR1 MNHEY and CDR2 SMNVEV (reference sequence). The CDR3 has 13 residues. Trimming shortened V by 5 bases and J by 0 bases, and 8 bases separated the two germline ends.

This sequence joins TRBV18 and TRBJ2-3; 7 bases are shared with TRBD1. The CDR3 length is 15 residues. Germline CDR1 KGHSH, CDR2 LQKENI. The trim removed 3 bases at V and 1 base at J, leaving 4 bases unmatched. The CDR3 region is CASSPIGQGTDTQYF. Here the CDR3 DNA reads TGTGCCAGCTCACCCATCGGACAGGGCACAGATACGCAGTATTTT.